This T cell receptor beta chain was identified in a study of T cell changes during pregnancy in multiple sclerosis (dated by TCRdb to the late 2010s). Study-level background: The study examined how the T cell repertoire changed over the course of pregnancy in women with multiple sclerosis.

From the cysteine through the phenylalanine, the CDR3 covers 15 amino acids. The entry retains the CDR3 DNA only, 45 bases that are in frame from base 1. The germline V gene (reference sequence) supplies CDR1 GTSNPN and CDR2 SVGIG. Compared with germline, V lacks 1 base and J lacks 6 bases; bases without a gene match: 7. Receptor amplification or capture employed the immunoSEQ multiplex PCR assay. TCRdb's version of the immuneACCESS table is confined to in-frame rearrangements and falls short of the full clone set. An unresolved V gene accounts for under half of the shortfall where checked; the remainder is of unknown origin. The sample table shows fewer than 45,000 clones, and 90% to 95% are seen once. The ten largest clones take up about 0.42% of the sample. In the case of this clone: Its target antigen remains unknown. The sample holds no much larger clone one base away, and base qualities are not on file.

This TCR was recovered from a female donor in good health, enrolled as a control in a pregnancy study. Rearrangement joined TRBV30 to TRBJ2-3; 10 middle bases align to TRBD1. The source material was CD4+ T cells from peripheral blood mononuclear cells, sampled in the third trimester of pregnancy. This receptor carries the CDR3 CAWSEGQGNMDTQYF. The base sequence is TGTGCCTGGAGTGAGGGACAGGGGAATATGGATACGCAGTATTTT.